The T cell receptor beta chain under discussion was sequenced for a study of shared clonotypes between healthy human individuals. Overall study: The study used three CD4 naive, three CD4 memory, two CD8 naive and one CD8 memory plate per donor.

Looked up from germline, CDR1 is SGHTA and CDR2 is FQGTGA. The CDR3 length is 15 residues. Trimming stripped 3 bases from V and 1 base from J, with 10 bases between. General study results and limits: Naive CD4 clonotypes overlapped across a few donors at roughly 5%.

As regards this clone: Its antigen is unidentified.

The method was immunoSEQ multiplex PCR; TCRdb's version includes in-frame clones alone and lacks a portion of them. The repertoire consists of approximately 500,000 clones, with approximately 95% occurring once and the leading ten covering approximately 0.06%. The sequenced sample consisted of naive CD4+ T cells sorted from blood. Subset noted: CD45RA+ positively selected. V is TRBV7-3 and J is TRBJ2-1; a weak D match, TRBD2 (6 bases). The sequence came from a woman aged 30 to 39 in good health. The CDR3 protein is CASSLEGISYNEQFF. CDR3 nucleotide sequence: TGTGCCAGCAGCTTGGAGGGAATTTCCTACAATGAGCAGTTCTTC.